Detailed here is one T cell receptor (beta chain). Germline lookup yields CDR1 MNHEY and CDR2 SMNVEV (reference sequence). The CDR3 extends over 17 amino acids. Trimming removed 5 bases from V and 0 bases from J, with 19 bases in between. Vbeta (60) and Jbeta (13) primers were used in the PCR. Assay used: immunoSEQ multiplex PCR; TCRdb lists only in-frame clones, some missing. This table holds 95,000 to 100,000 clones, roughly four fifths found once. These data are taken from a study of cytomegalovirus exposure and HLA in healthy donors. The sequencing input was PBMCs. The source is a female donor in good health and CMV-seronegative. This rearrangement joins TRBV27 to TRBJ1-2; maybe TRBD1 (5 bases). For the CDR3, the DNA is TGTGCCAGCAGTGCCGGACAAGCGAGGCGCCCTAACTATGGCTACACCTTC. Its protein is CASSAGQARRPNYGYTF.